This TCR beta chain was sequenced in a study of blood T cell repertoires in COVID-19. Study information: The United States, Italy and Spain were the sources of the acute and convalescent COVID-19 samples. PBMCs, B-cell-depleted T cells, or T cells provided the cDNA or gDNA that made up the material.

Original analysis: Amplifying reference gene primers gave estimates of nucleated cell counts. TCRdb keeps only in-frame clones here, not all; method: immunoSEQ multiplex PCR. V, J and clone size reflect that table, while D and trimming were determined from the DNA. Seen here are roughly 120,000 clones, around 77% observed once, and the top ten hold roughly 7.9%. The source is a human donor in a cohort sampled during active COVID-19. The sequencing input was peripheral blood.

CDR3 protein: CASRPGTGYTEAFF. DNA of the CDR3: TGTGCCAGCAGACCCGGGACAGGGTACACTGAAGCTTTCTTT. The chain employs TRBV5-6 and TRBJ1-1; 9 bases map to TRBD1. V shed 5 bases, J shed 3 bases, and the junction held 5 bases outside the gene matches. The germline V gene has CDR1 SGHDT and CDR2 YYEEEE. The CDR3 runs 14 residues.